The TCR beta chain described here comes from a study of cytomegalovirus exposure and HLA in healthy donors. Study-level findings and limits: Information on immune exposure was restricted to one variable (CMV serostatus).

It was with 60 Vbeta and 13 Jbeta primers that the PCR ran. The data were produced by immunoSEQ multiplex PCR, yet TCRdb's version contains in-frame clones alone and is incomplete. The table for this sample gives around 130,000 clones. Note on this clone: Its antigen is not known.

The CDR3 totals 14 residues. CDR1 and CDR2 (germline): MGHDK, SYGVNS. Germline trimming cut 6 bases from V and 7 bases from J; bases unmatched to any gene: 11. The sample taken for sequencing was PBMCs. The receptor was isolated from a middle-aged woman in good health and CMV-seronegative. This rearrangement joins TRBV25-1 to TRBJ1-1; 7 positions agree with TRBD1. The CDR3 loop reads CASREGQFFGEAFF. CDR3 nucleotides: TGTGCCAGCAGGGAGGGACAGTTCTTTGGTGAAGCTTTCTTT.